This T cell receptor beta chain was retrieved from a study of glioma-infiltrating T cells after dendritic cell vaccination. The CDR3 sequence is 15 residues long. J lost 2 bases, V lost 3 bases, and 3 bases had no gene match. Per germline, CDR1 SGHTA and CDR2 FQGTGA. On this clone itself: The antigen is undetermined.

Time point meaning: after dendritic cell vaccination, including at tumor progression/relapse. Selection required adequate fresh-frozen tumor tissue plus more than two years' survival data. Broader study findings: No direct clonality-survival link was found; a diverse polyclonal response may matter.

Sequencing was performed with immunoSEQ multiplex PCR; in TCRdb, only in-frame clones are kept and a portion is missing. The data contain about 82,000 clones, roughly four fifths of them singletons. This chain links TRBV7-3 with TRBJ2-1; 8 nucleotides agree with TRBD1. This specimen was blood, taken after dendritic cell vaccination. This clonotype originated in a human donor with glioblastoma. This CDR3 is CASSLSGGTYNEQFF. The DNA of the CDR3 is TGTGCCAGCAGCTTGTCAGGGGGCACCTACAATGAGCAGTTCTTC.